A selection of T cell receptor beta chains follows, all from one sample in a study of blood T cells in healthy people across ages. TCRdb itself ran the 5' RACE reads through MiXCR, one entry per CDR3 protein. The sample holds about 570,000 distinct CDR3 sequences; 27% are singletons and the top ten take roughly 20%. Sequences were obtained from blood. Every receptor here comes from a woman aged 70-85 years in good health. CDR3s include the opening cysteine and the closing phenylalanine or tryptophan. The order of the fields is D gene, V gene, J gene, clone size, CDR3 DNA, CDR3 protein. The D gene is left open where the match is weak. Clone size is stated in some rows and not others, as once, few, many or a class when expanded.

TRBD1,TRBV7-3,TRBJ2-7,.,TGTGCCAGCAGCTCCTCGGGACAGGGGCTCTTCAGCTCCTACGAGCAGTACTTC,CASSSSGQGLFSSYEQYF
.,TRBV20-1,TRBJ2-7,.,TGCAGTGCTAGAGATGTGGACGAGCAGTACTTC,CSARDVDEQYF
TRBD2,TRBV7-2,TRBJ2-1,few,TGTGCCAGCAGCTTAGCGGGACTAGCGAGACCTAACAATGAGCAGTTCTTC,CASSLAGLARPNNEQFF
.,TRBV20-1,TRBJ2-7,.,TGCAGTGCTAGCGCATTAGCGGACCCCTACGAGCAGTACTTC,CSASALADPYEQYF
.,TRBV2,TRBJ1-4,few,TGTGCCAGCACCTCCCGTGAGGGGAATAATGAAAAACTGTTTTTT,CASTSREGNNEKLFF
.,TRBV20-1,TRBJ2-5,few,TGCAGTGCTAGAGGTTGGAGCCAACAAGAGACCCAGTACTTC,CSARGWSQQETQYF
.,TRBV15,TRBJ1-1,few,TGTGCCACCAGCCTTCAGGGTTCCCTGAACACTGAAGCTTTCTTT,CATSLQGSLNTEAFF
.,TRBV20-1,TRBJ2-7,.,TGCAGTGCCTGCCGGTCGATAGACGAGCAGTACTTC,CSACRSIDEQYF
.,TRBV20-1,TRBJ2-1,.,TGCAGTGCCATCTCGCCTAACCAAAAAGGCAATGAGCAGTTCTTC,CSAISPNQKGNEQFF
TRBD2,TRBV7-2,TRBJ2-2,.,TGTGCCAGCAGCTTAGGGGGACTAGCGGGAGGCGGGGAGCTGTTTTTT,CASSLGGLAGGGELFF
TRBD1,TRBV20-1,TRBJ1-1,.,TGCAGTGCTAGGGACAGGGTAGGCACTGAAGCTTTCTTT,CSARDRVGTEAFF
.,TRBV24-1,TRBJ1-2,.,TGTGCCACCAGTGACTCCCGTTGGTATGGCTACACCTTC,CATSDSRWYGYTF
.,TRBV5-1,TRBJ2-7,.,TGCGCCAGCAGCTTGGGCCCGAGTGGACAGCCCGGCGAGCAGTACTTC,CASSLGPSGQPGEQYF
.,TRBV7-2,TRBJ2-1,.,TGTGCCAGCAGCTTAAGGGAAAGGTTTGAGCAGTTCTTC,CASSLRERFEQFF
.,TRBV20-1,TRBJ2-4,few,TGCAGTGCTTCAGGGGGGGGAGGCAAAAACATTCAGTACTTC,CSASGGGGKNIQYF
.,TRBV4-3,TRBJ1-2,.,TGCGCCAGCACTGCAAGTTTGGGTTTCCTGGACTATGGCTACACCTTC,CASTASLGFLDYGYTF
TRBD1,TRBV5-1,TRBJ1-5,.,TGCGCCAGCAGCTTGGGAGACAGGGGCTCCAATCAGCCCCAGCATTTT,CASSLGDRGSNQPQHF
.,TRBV6-5,TRBJ2-5,few,TGTGCCAGCAGTTACCTTCCGTCTAGCCGCCCCGAGACCCAGTACTTC,CASSYLPSSRPETQYF
.,TRBV5-1,TRBJ2-5,.,TGCGCCAGCAGCTTGGATGGCCAGACACAAGAGACCCAGTACTTC,CASSLDGQTQETQYF
TRBD1,TRBV4-2,TRBJ2-5,.,TGTGCCAGCAGCCAACCGGGACAGCTCCAAGAGACCCAGTACTTC,CASSQPGQLQETQYF
.,TRBV18,TRBJ2-7,few,TGTGCCAGCTCACCTGCCCGTGGCCACGAGCAGTACTTC,CASSPARGHEQYF
.,TRBV1,TRBJ1-6,.,TGCACCAGCAGCCAAGATGACGGGGATGATAATTCACCCCTCCACTTT,CTSSQDDGDDNSPLHF
.,TRBV5-5,TRBJ1-2,few,TGTGCCAGCAGCTTGGTGGGAGAGCTCTATGGCTACACCTTC,CASSLVGELYGYTF
TRBD1,TRBV5-1,TRBJ2-3,.,TGCGCCAGCAGCTTGGTTCAGGGGGGCACAGATACGCAGTATTTT,CASSLVQGGTDTQYF
TRBD1,TRBV6-5,TRBJ2-1,.,TGTGCCAGCAGTTACCCATCTGGGACAGGGACCAACAATGAGCAGTTCTTC,CASSYPSGTGTNNEQFF
.,TRBV21-1,TRBJ2-7,.,TGTGCCAGCAGCAAACCCCCACGAGGGTACGAGCAGTACTTC,CASSKPPRGYEQYF
.,TRBV7-2,TRBJ1-5,.,TGTGCCAGCAGCTTAGCGTCGATAGGGCAGCCCCAGCATTTT,CASSLASIGQPQHF
.,TRBV7-2,TRBJ2-6,few,TGTGCCAGCACCTCGGCAAGTAGGCTTACGTCTGGGGCCAACGTCCTGACTTTC,CASTSASRLTSGANVLTF
.,TRBV20-1,TRBJ1-4,.,TGCAGTGCTAGAGATCGGAGGGGAGTACTGTTTTTT,CSARDRRGVLFF
TRBD2,TRBV11-2,TRBJ2-1,few,TGTGCCAGCAGATCAGGATGGGGGGGAGACTGGAGCTCCTACAATGAGCAGTTCTTC,CASRSGWGGDWSSYNEQFF
TRBD1,TRBV29-1,TRBJ1-2,.,TGCAGCGTTGTTGTCACTAGGGGGCCTGGCTACACCTTC,CSVVVTRGPGYTF
.,TRBV11-1,TRBJ2-7,few,TGTGCCTGCACTCGAACTTCAAGCTCCTACGAGCAGTACTTC,CACTRTSSSYEQYF
.,TRBV7-3,TRBJ1-3,.,TGTGCCAGCGGCACAACGACGGGGCCAGGAAACACCATATATTTT,CASGTTTGPGNTIYF
TRBD1,TRBV7-8,TRBJ2-1,few,TGTGCCAGCAGCCTCTACAGGGGCCTGAGCTCCTACAATGAGCAGTTCTTC,CASSLYRGLSSYNEQFF
.,TRBV4-3,TRBJ1-2,many,TGCGCCAGCAGCGACAGCCCCTATGGCTACACCTTC,CASSDSPYGYTF
.,TRBV20-1,TRBJ2-7,.,TGCAGCGCTAGAGATGCGGCATACGTCTACGAGCAGTACTTC,CSARDAAYVYEQYF
TRBD1,TRBV7-2,TRBJ1-4,few,TGTGCCAGCAGCTTAAGGCAGGGGGGCCTTCTTAATGAAAAACTGTTTTTT,CASSLRQGGLLNEKLFF
TRBD1,TRBV7-9,TRBJ1-6,.,TGTGCCAGCAGCCATCCCCCCGGGACAGGGGGCTCCGTAGGCAATTCACCCCTCCACTTT,CASSHPPGTGGSVGNSPLHF
.,TRBV20-1,TRBJ2-3,.,TGCAGTGCTAGATATGTGCACGCAAGGGGACTAGATACGCAGTATTTT,CSARYVHARGLDTQYF
.,TRBV7-8,TRBJ2-2,.,TGTGCCAGCAGCTTAGGGTTCGGGGGCGGGGAGCTGTTTTTT,CASSLGFGGGELFF
TRBD2,TRBV7-3,TRBJ2-5,.,TGTGCCAGCAGCTTAAAGAGTCTTCCTAGCGGGGGCAAAGAGACCCAGTACTTC,CASSLKSLPSGGKETQYF
.,TRBV3-1,TRBJ2-7,few,TGTGCCAGCAGTCCCCCTGGGTACACCTACGAGCAGTACTTC,CASSPPGYTYEQYF
.,TRBV5-1,TRBJ1-3,.,TGCGCCAGCAGCTTGGGTCCTATGGAAATACGGGCTGGAAACACCATATATTTT,CASSLGPMEIRAGNTIYF
.,TRBV5-1,TRBJ2-5,.,TGCGCCAGCAGCACCCCGGACCAGCAAGAGACCCAGTACTTC,CASSTPDQQETQYF
.,TRBV5-1,TRBJ2-1,few,TGCGCCAGCAGCCTACCCTGGGGAGAGGGTGATGAGCAGTTCTTC,CASSLPWGEGDEQFF
.,TRBV10-3,TRBJ2-3,.,TGTGCCATCAGTGCCGCGGCAGCTAGCACAGATACGCAGTATTTT,CAISAAAASTDTQYF
.,TRBV6-1,TRBJ1-6,.,TGTGCCAGCAGTTTGGGGACTAATTCACCCCTCCACTTT,CASSLGTNSPLHF
TRBD1,TRBV5-1,TRBJ2-7,few,TGCGCCAGCAGCTCCACGGGACAGGCGTACGAGCAGTACTTC,CASSSTGQAYEQYF
.,TRBV18,TRBJ2-1,few,TGTGCCAGCTCACAGATACAGGGTTCACCGAGCAATGAGCAGTTCTTC,CASSQIQGSPSNEQFF
.,TRBV4-3,TRBJ1-4,few,TGCGCCAACCCGGGGCAGGGTGGGAAACTGTTTTTT,CANPGQGGKLFF
TRBD1,TRBV20-1,TRBJ2-5,.,TGCAGTGCTAGAACCCGGACAGGGAGGGAGACCCAGTACTTC,CSARTRTGRETQYF
.,TRBV18,TRBJ2-1,few,TGTGCCAGCTCACCGCGGGACCCCAGGGGGAATGAGCAGTTCTTC,CASSPRDPRGNEQFF
.,TRBV20-1,TRBJ2-7,few,TGCAGTGCTAGAGAAGGGGTAACCTACTACGAGCAGTACTTC,CSAREGVTYYEQYF
TRBD1,TRBV6-1,TRBJ1-2,.,TGTGCCAGCAGTGAATGGGACAGGGATGGCTACACCTTC,CASSEWDRDGYTF
.,TRBV20-1,TRBJ1-2,.,TGCAGTGCTAGGGGGCAGACTGCTAACTATGGCTACACCTTC,CSARGQTANYGYTF
TRBD1,TRBV7-9,TRBJ2-2,few,TGTGCCAGCAGAATCGGGACAGGGGGCTACACCGGGGAGCTGTTTTTT,CASRIGTGGYTGELFF
TRBD1,TRBV5-1,TRBJ1-6,few,TGCGCCAGCAGCTGGGGACAGGGATCACCCCTCCACTTT,CASSWGQGSPLHF
.,TRBV7-2,TRBJ2-1,few,TGTGCCAGCAGCTCCGGACAGCGAAATGAGCAGTTCTTC,CASSSGQRNEQFF